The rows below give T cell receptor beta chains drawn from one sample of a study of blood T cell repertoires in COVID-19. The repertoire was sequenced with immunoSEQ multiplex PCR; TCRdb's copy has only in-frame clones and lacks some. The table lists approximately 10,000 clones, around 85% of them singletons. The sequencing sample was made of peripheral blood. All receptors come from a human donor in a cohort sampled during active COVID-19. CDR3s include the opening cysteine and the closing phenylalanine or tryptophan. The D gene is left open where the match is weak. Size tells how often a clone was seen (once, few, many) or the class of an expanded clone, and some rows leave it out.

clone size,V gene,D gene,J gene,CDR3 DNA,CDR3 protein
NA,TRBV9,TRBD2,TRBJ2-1,TGTGCCAGCAGCGCAATTAGCGGGGCCCGGCCTGAGCAGTTCTTC,CASSAISGARPEQFF
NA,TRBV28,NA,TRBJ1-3,TGTGCCAGCAGCTCTCCCAGGGGCGCAAGGGGAAACACCATATATTTT,CASSSPRGARGNTIYF
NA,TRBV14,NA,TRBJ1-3,TGTGCCAGCAGCCAAGCATCGGTCTCTGGAAACACCATATATTTT,CASSQASVSGNTIYF
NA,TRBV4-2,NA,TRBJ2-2,TGTGCCAGCAGCCGAGGCTCCGAGGGCGCGAACACCGGGGAGCTGTTTTTT,CASSRGSEGANTGELFF
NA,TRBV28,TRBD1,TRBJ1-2,TGTGCCAGCAGTTTATTGGACAGGGGAACGGATGGCTACACCTTC,CASSLLDRGTDGYTF
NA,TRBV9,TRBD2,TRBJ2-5,TGTGCCAGCAGCTCAGGGACTAGCGGGAGGCAAGAGACCCAGTACTTC,CASSSGTSGRQETQYF
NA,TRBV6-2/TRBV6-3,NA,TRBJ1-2,TGTGCCAGCAGTTACGCGCCTAACTATGGCTACACCTTC,CASSYAPNYGYTF
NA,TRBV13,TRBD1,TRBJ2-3,TGTGCCAGCAGCCAGGACAGGTCCACAGATACGCAGTATTTT,CASSQDRSTDTQYF
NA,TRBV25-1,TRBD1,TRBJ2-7,TGTGCCAGCAGTGAATGGACAGGGACGGGAGAGCAGTACTTC,CASSEWTGTGEQYF
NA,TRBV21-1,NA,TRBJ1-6,TGTGCCAGCAGCAAAGGACTGAATAATTCACCCCTCCACTTT,CASSKGLNNSPLHF
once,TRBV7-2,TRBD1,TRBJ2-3,TGTGCCAGCAGCTTAGATCAGGGGGTTGTAGATACGCAGTATTTT,CASSLDQGVVDTQYF
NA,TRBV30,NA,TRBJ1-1,TGTGCTTGGGCAGGGGCCACTGAAGCTTTCTTT,CAWAGATEAFF
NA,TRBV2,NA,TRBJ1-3,TGTGCCAGCAGTGCTTTGGCACAGCACTCTGGAAACACCATATATTTT,CASSALAQHSGNTIYF
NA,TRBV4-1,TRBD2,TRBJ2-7,TGCGCCAGCAGCCAAGATCAGGGACTAGCGGGAGGTTTTTGGTCCTACGAGCAGTACTTC,CASSQDQGLAGGFWSYEQYF
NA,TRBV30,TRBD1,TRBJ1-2,TGTGCCTGGACTACGGGACAGGGGGCCCGAGGCTACACCTTC,CAWTTGQGARGYTF
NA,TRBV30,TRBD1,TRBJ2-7,TGTGCCTGGAGCCATGGTCAGGGGGACTCCTACGAGCAGTACTTC,CAWSHGQGDSYEQYF
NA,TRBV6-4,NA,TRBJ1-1,TGTGCCAGCAGTTCACAGGTTGACACTGAAGCTTTCTTT,CASSSQVDTEAFF
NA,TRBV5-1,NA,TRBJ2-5,TGCGCCAGCAGCCCCCTTAGCGCCCAAGAGACCCAGTACTTC,CASSPLSAQETQYF
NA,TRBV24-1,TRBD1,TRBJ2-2,TGTGCCACCAGTGATTTCGGACAGGGTGTAACCGGGGAGCTGTTTTTT,CATSDFGQGVTGELFF
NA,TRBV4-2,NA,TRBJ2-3,TGTGCCAGCAGCCCTGTGGACGGGAAGGTTAGCACAGATACGCAGTATTTT,CASSPVDGKVSTDTQYF